One and the same sample provided the 18 T cell receptor beta chains below, sequenced in a study of blood T cells in healthy people across ages. Combining a sample-barcoded 5' primer with a J-beta primer mix, a second PCR ran for roughly 7 to 12 cycles. Each CDR3 protein gets one entry after TCRdb re-called the 5' RACE reads with MiXCR. The table lists hundreds of thousands of distinct CDR3 sequences, around half of them singletons. The sample was blood. Receptor source: a woman aged 55 to 70 in good health.

Concerning this clonotype itself: At one boundary the junction diverges from the germline segment, which might be a read error. The rearrangement uses TRBV6-6 and TRBJ2-4; 9 bases agree with TRBD1. Germline V CDR1 and CDR2: MNHNY, SVGAGI (reference sequence). The CDR3 length is 17 residues. The CDR3, as DNA: TGTGCCAGCAGCTCCCATCCGGGACAGGGAGCCAAGAACATTCAGTACTTC. Its translation: CASSSHPGQGAKNIQYF.

The V call is TRBV6-2 or TRBV6-3, the J call TRBJ2-1, with D unresolved. Deletions cut 4 bases from V and 4 bases from J, with 14 bases between. CDR1 MNHEY and CDR2 SVGEGT come from the germline V gene. The CDR3 loop spans 15 amino acids. Here the CDR3 reads CASSLKARLYNEQFF. CDR3 in DNA: TGTGCCAGCAGTTTGAAAGCGCGCCTTTACAATGAGCAGTTCTTC.

The chain uses TRBV5-1 and TRBJ1-2, with D unclear. Trimming removed 4 bases at V and 5 bases at J, with 18 bases between. The germline CDR1 and CDR2 sequences are SGHRS and YFSETQ. The CDR3 has 15 residues. The CDR3 nucleotides are TGCGCCAGCAGCCAAGACGGACGGCTCGTGTATGGCTACACCTTC. Translation: CASSQDGRLVYGYTF.

This chain links TRBV20-1 with TRBJ2-3; D uncertain. V was pared by 2 bases and J by 2 bases, with 11 bases between. Germline CDR1 is DFQATT and CDR2 is SNEGSKA (reference sequence). CDR3 length equals 14 residues. CDR3 residues: CSARTRPSTDTQYF. In DNA, the CDR3 is TGCAGTGCTAGAACCCGACCGTCCACAGATACGCAGTATTTT.

The V gene is TRBV5-1, the J gene TRBJ1-6, with D perhaps TRBD1 (6 bases). CDR3 length: 12 amino acids. Germline lookup yields CDR1 SGHRS and CDR2 YFSETQ. The germline V and J ends were trimmed by 0 bases and 13 bases, with 8 bases remaining between them. The CDR3 reads CASSLEGGPLHF. The CDR3 DNA reads TGCGCCAGCAGCTTGGAGGGGGGGCCCCTCCACTTT.

This clonotype has just a few counts. The gene calls are TRBV7-2 and TRBJ1-2; TRBD1 is a possible D gene (5 bases). This CDR3 has 13 amino acids. Trimming took off 3 bases at V and 4 bases at J, with 9 bases between the two ends. CDR1 SGHTA and CDR2 FQGNSA come from the germline V gene. Written as DNA, the CDR3 is TGTGCCAGCAGCTTGGGACCGACCTATGGCTACACCTTC. This translates into CASSLGPTYGYTF.

The chain is built from TRBV7-9 and TRBJ2-5; D gene unclear. CDR3 length: 14 amino acids. Trimming pared 0 bases from V and 4 bases from J, leaving 9 bases between. Germline CDR1 is SEHNR and CDR2 is FQNEAQ (reference sequence). The CDR3 DNA reads TGTGCCAGCAGCTTAGCGGGCCAGATAGAGACCCAGTACTTC. Translation gives CASSLAGQIETQYF.

J is TRBJ1-1 and V is TRBV6-6; weak D call: TRBD1 (5 bases). The ends were cut back, 6 bases at V and 1 base at J, with 9 bases in the middle. The CDR3 contains 13 residues. Germline assignment: CDR1 MNHNY and CDR2 SVGAGI (reference sequence). As DNA, the CDR3 is TGTGCCAGCAGAAACACAGGGAACACTGAAGCTTTCTTT. Protein sequence: CASRNTGNTEAFF.

The V call is TRBV20-1, the J call TRBJ2-4; D tentatively fits TRBD1 or TRBD2 (5 bases each). The length of the CDR3 is 16 residues. Looked up from germline, CDR1 is DFQATT and CDR2 is SNEGSKA (reference sequence). V was pared by 2 bases and J by 13 bases, with 27 bases between. CDR3 loop: CSARPTGPASGNEQYF. The CDR3 DNA sequence: TGCAGTGCTAGACCCACGGGACCTGCCTCGGGCAATGAGCAGTACTTC.

A remark on this clonotype: With a much larger clone just one base away, this may be a read error. This chain links TRBV6-2 or TRBV6-3 with TRBJ2-5; D not resolved. The V gene's germline CDR1 is MNHEY and CDR2 SVGEGT. This CDR3 is 16 amino acids long. The CDR3 sequence: CAGSYGFFGGEETQYF. Written as DNA, the CDR3 is TGTGCCGGCAGTTACGGGTTTTTTGGCGGAGAAGAGACCCAGTACTTC.

Concerning this clonotype itself: An end of the junction does not agree with germline; a read error may underlie this. The chain employs TRBV15 and TRBJ2-3, with 7 bases aligning to TRBD2. From germline, CDR1 is LNHNV and CDR2 YYDKDF (reference sequence). The CDR3 is 14 amino acids. DNA of the CDR3: TGTGCCACCGGCAGAGGCGGGAGACCGGATACGCAGTATTTT. Translation: CATGRGGRPDTQYF.

At least ten counts were recorded for this clonotype. The gene calls are TRBV20-1 and TRBJ2-5; weak D call: TRBD2 (6 bases). Germline V gives CDR1 DFQATT, CDR2 SNEGSKA (reference sequence). The CDR3 has 11 residues. The germline V and J ends were trimmed by 3 bases and 13 bases, with 15 bases remaining between them. CDR3 residues: CSASYTGVLYF. CDR3 nucleotide sequence: TGCAGTGCTAGTTACACGGGGGTGCTGTACTTC.

This sequence joins TRBV28 and TRBJ2-1; 9 nucleotides align to TRBD1. Germline values: CDR1 MDHEN, CDR2 SYDVKM. CDR3 size: 14 residues. J lost 5 bases, V lost 6 bases, and 5 bases had no gene match. CDR3 sequence reads: CASSGTGTDNEQFF. CDR3 nucleotide sequence: TGTGCCAGCAGCGGGACAGGGACCGACAATGAGCAGTTCTTC.

A word on this clonotype: This CDR3 fails to terminate in the conserved phenylalanine or tryptophan, so it likely reflects a read error. This rearrangement joins TRBV6-2 or TRBV6-3 to TRBJ1-2; no definite D call. The germline CDR1 and CDR2 sequences are MNHEY and SVGEGT. V lost 2 bases and J lost 2, with 6 bases in between. The CDR3 consists of 13 residues. The CDR3 region has the DNA TGTGCCAGCAGTTACAGGAGCAACTATGGCTACACCCTC. Residues: CASSYRSNYGYTL.

The rearrangement links TRBV2 to TRBJ1-3; D is unclear. This CDR3 comprises 14 residues. The V and J ends lost 1 base and 3 bases respectively, with 7 bases between them. Looked up from germline, CDR1 is SNHLY and CDR2 is FYNNEI. CDR3 loop: CASSEVGNGNTIYF. CDR3 DNA sequence: TGTGCCAGCAGTGAAGTGGGAAATGGAAACACCATATATTTT. The variable domain in full, with the rest retrieved from reference TRBV2 and TRBJ1-3, is EPEVTQTPSHQVTQMGQEVILRCVPISNHLYFYWYRQILGQKVEFLVSFYNNEISEKSEIFDDQFSVERPDGSNFTLKIRSTKLEDSAMYFCASSEVGNGNTIYFGEGSWLTVV.

V is TRBV27 and J is TRBJ2-1; a weak D match, TRBD1 (5 bases). Germline V gene data show CDR1 as MNHEY and CDR2 as SMNVEV (reference sequence). The CDR3 extends over 14 amino acids. CDR3 nucleotides: TGTGCGTTGAAGGGGCCCAAATCCTACAATGAGCAGTTCTTC. As protein: CALKGPKSYNEQFF.

A single count supports this clonotype. The rearrangement links TRBV3-1 to TRBJ2-1; tentative D call: TRBD2 (6 bases). CDR1 and CDR2 (germline): LGHDT, YNNKEL (reference sequence). This CDR3 has 16 residues. V was clipped by 0 bases and J by 10 bases, with 19 bases between them. The CDR3 reads CASSQDRGTSSGEQFF. The DNA of the CDR3 is TGTGCCAGCAGCCAAGATCGGGGGACTTCCAGCGGCGAGCAGTTCTTC.

V usage is TRBV10-3 and J usage is TRBJ2-1; TRBD2 agrees at 12 bases. The V gene end was trimmed by 6 bases and the J gene end by 6 bases; junction bases not matched to a gene: 12. Germline V gives CDR1 ENHRY, CDR2 SYGVKD. The CDR3 has 17 amino acids. The CDR3 region is CAIRSSGRAGALNEQFF. The CDR3 bases are TGTGCCATCAGATCTAGCGGGAGGGCCGGGGCCCTCAATGAGCAGTTCTTC.